The table lists the clone carrying this TCR beta chain with many counts. What it binds is unknown. This entry is derived from a study of CD8 T cells in ankylosing spondylitis. J was trimmed by 0 bases and V by 3 bases; bases with no gene match: 8. The CDR3 has 17 residues. Germline V gene lookup returns CDR1 SGHRS and CDR2 YFSETQ. Findings and caveats of the study: Typical of ankylosing spondylitis blood, it appeared, was a TCR beta motif of seven to nine highly homologous variants.

In making TCR beta libraries, quantitative 5'-RACE with molecular barcodes was used. TCRdb fed the 5' RACE reads into MiXCR, producing one record per CDR3 protein. The sample includes about 240,000 distinct CDR3 sequences, 7.5% to 9% seen only once; the top ten take nearly 7%. The chain is built from TRBV5-1 and TRBJ2-1; TRBD2 matches at 8 bases. The sequencing input was blood, either unsorted or a sorted T cell fraction (not recorded which). The source of this sequence is a male donor with ankylosing spondylitis or in good health (not recorded which). The CDR3, as DNA: TGCGCCAGCAGCTCCGCCGGTGGGACTAGCTCCTACAATGAGCAGTTCTTC. Protein product: CASSSAGGTSSYNEQFF.